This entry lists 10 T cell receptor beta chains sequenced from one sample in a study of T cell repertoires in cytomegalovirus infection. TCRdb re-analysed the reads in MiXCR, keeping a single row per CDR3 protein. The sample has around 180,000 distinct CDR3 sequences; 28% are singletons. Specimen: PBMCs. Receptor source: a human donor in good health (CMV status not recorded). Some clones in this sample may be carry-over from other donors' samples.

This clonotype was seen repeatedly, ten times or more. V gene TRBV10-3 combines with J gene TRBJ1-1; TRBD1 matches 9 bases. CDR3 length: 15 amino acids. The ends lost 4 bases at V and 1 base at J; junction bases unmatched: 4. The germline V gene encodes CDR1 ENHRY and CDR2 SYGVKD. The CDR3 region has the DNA TGTGCCATCAGTGTAAAGGGACAGGGGAACACTGAAGCTTTCTTT. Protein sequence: CAISVKGQGNTEAFF.

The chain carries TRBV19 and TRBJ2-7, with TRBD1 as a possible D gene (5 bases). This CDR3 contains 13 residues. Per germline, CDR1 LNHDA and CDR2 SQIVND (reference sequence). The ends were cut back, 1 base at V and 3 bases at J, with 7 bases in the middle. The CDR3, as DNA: TGTGCCAGTAGTATAGGGCAGGGCTACGAGCAGTACTTC. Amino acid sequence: CASSIGQGYEQYF. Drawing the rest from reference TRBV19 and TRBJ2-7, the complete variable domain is DGGITQSPKYLFRKEGQNVTLSCEQNLNHDAMYWYRQDPGQGLRLIYYSQIVNDFQKGDIAEGYSVSREKKESFPLTVTSAQKNPTAFYLCASSIGQGYEQYFGPGTRLTVT.

CDR3 amino acids: CASSDNQGLPYGYTF. The CDR3 nucleotides are TGTGCCAGCAGTGATAATCAGGGGTTGCCCTATGGCTACACCTTC. The gene calls are TRBV25-1 and TRBJ1-2; D perhaps matches TRBD1 (6 bases). The V gene's germline CDR1 is MGHDK and CDR2 SYGVNS. Trimming removed 3 bases at V and 4 bases at J, with 15 bases between. The CDR3 is 15 residues long.

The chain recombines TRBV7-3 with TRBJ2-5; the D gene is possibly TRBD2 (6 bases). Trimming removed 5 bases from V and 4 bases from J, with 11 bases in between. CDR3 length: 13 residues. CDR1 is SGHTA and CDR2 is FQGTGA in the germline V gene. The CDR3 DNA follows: TGTGCCAGCAGCCGTGGGCGGGGAGAGACCCAGTACTTC. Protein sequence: CASSRGRGETQYF.

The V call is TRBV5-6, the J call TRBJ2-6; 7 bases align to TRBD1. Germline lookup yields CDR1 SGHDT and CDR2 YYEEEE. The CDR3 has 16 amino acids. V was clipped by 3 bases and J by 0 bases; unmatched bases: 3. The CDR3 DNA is TGTGCCAGCAGCTCGGACAGGTTCTCTGGGGCCAACGTCCTGACTTTC. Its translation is CASSSDRFSGANVLTF.

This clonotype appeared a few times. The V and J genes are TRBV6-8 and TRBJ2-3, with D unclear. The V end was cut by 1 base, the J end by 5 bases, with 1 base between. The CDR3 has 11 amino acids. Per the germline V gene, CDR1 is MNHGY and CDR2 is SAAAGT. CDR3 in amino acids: CASSYLDTQYF. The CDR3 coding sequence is TGTGCCAGCAGTTACTTAGATACGCAGTATTTT.

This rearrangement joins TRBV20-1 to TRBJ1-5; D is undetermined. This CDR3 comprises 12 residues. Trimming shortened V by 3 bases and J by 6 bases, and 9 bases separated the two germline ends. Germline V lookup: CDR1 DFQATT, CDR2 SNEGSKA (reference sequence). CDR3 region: CSASDGGQPQHF. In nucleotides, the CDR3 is TGCAGTGCTAGTGATGGAGGTCAGCCCCAGCATTTT.

For the CDR3, the DNA is TGCGCCAGCAGCCTGGTGCGGGCTTCGAACACTGAAGCTTTCTTT. Residues: CASSLVRASNTEAFF. This chain links TRBV4-1 with TRBJ1-1; no clear D. Trimming left V 4 bases short and J 1 base short, with 13 bases between. Per germline, CDR1 MGHRA and CDR2 YSYEKL. CDR3 length equals 15 residues.

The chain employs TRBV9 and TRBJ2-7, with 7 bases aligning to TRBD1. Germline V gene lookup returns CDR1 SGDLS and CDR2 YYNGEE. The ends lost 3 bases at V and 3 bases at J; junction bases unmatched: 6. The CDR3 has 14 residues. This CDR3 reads CASSATGTVYEQYF. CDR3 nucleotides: TGTGCCAGCAGCGCTACCGGGACAGTCTACGAGCAGTACTTC.

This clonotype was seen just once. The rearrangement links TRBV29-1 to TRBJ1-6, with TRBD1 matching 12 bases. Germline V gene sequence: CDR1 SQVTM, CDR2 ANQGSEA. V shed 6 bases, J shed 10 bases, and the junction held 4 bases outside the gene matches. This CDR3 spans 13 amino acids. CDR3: CSVRDRGRSPLHF. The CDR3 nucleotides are TGCAGCGTGAGGGACAGGGGGCGATCACCCCTCCACTTT.